Below are 29 T cell receptor beta chains sequenced from a single sample in a study of cytomegalovirus exposure and HLA in healthy donors. Clones were sequenced by immunoSEQ multiplex PCR, and TCRdb holds only the in-frame ones, with some missing. Of some 230,000 clones in the sample, around nine tenths were seen once. Material for sequencing was PBMCs. The receptors shown here come from a woman younger than 30 in good health and CMV-seronegative.

The rearrangement uses TRBV13 and TRBJ1-1, with TRBD1 identical over 8 bases. Per germline, CDR1 PRHDT and CDR2 FYEKMQ (reference sequence). V lost 5 bases to trimming and J lost 4 bases; unmatched junction nucleotides: 12. The CDR3 covers 16 residues. Written as DNA, the CDR3 is TGTGCCAGCAGCGCCCCCGGGACAGGCTCTTCCACTGAAGCTTTCTTT. Protein: CASSAPGTGSSTEAFF.

The table lists this clone with a count of one. The CDR3 nucleotides read TGCGCCAGCAGGGTGGGCAGCCCCTACGAGCAGTACTTC. The encoded protein is CASRVGSPYEQYF. V and J are TRBV5-1 and TRBJ2-7; D gene ambiguous. This CDR3 comprises 13 residues. Looked up from germline, CDR1 is SGHRS and CDR2 is YFSETQ. V lost 5 bases, J lost 2 bases, and 11 bases lay in between.

This chain joins TRBV27 and TRBJ2-7; tentative D call: TRBD1 (6 bases). V dropped 4 bases and J dropped 4 bases, with 11 bases sitting between them. The CDR3 has 13 amino acids. Germline values: CDR1 MNHEY, CDR2 SMNVEV (reference sequence). The CDR3 reads CASSYRQGYEQYF. The CDR3 bases are TGTGCCAGCAGTTATCGTCAGGGGTACGAGCAGTACTTC.

The chain is built from TRBV10-3 and TRBJ1-1; 9 nucleotides agree with TRBD1. This CDR3 region has 15 residues. Trimming took 5 bases from V and 0 from J; bases not matched to a gene: 4. The germline gives CDR1 ENHRY, CDR2 SYGVKD. This chain's CDR3 is CAISRRTGVNTEAFF. The CDR3 DNA sequence: TGTGCCATCAGTAGAAGGACAGGGGTGAACACTGAAGCTTTCTTT.

This clone has a handful of counts. The chain is built from TRBV30 and TRBJ2-4; TRBD2 matches at 7 bases. Germline V gene data show CDR1 as GTSNPN and CDR2 as SVGIG (reference sequence). This CDR3 is 12 amino acids long. V dropped 3 bases and J dropped 13; count of bases not matched to a gene: 9. Here the CDR3 DNA reads TGTGCCTGGAGCGCCAAAGGGACTACCCAGTACTTC. It encodes CAWSAKGTTQYF. Drawing the rest from reference TRBV30 and TRBJ2-4, the complete variable domain is SQTIHQWPATLVQPVGSPLSLECTVEGTSNPNLYWYRQAAGRGLQLLFYSVGIGQISSEVPQNLSASRPQDRQFILSSKKLLLSDSGFYLCAWSAKGTTQYFGAGTRLSVL.

This clone was recorded a few times. In DNA form, the CDR3 reads TGCGCCAGCAGCCCGAGCGGGAGGGCCGTCGGGGAGCTGTTTTTT. Translation: CASSPSGRAVGELFF. The chain recombines TRBV4-1 with TRBJ2-2; TRBD2 matches at 10 bases. The CDR3 extends over 15 amino acids. Germline CDR1 reads MGHRA; CDR2 reads YSYEKL. V trimming: 4 bases; J trimming: 7 bases; junction bases outside the gene matches: 6.

This CDR3 reads CASSLDYYGYTF. The CDR3 DNA reads TGCGCCAGCAGCTTGGACTACTATGGCTACACCTTC. The genes are TRBV5-1 and TRBJ1-2; D gene uncertain. This CDR3 contains 12 residues. Trimming took 0 bases from V and 3 from J, leaving 3 bases between them. Germline loops: CDR1 SGHRS, CDR2 YFSETQ.

The V gene is TRBV5-1, the J gene TRBJ1-2; 10 bases map to TRBD1. Germline CDR1 is SGHRS and CDR2 is YFSETQ. The CDR3 covers 13 residues. The junction had 3 bases not matched to a gene; V was cut back by 4 bases and J by 6 bases. The CDR3 DNA is TGCGCCAGCAGCCAGGGACAGGGGAATGGCTACACCTTC. This codes for CASSQGQGNGYTF.

The chain links TRBV5-1 to TRBJ1-5, with D hard to call. Germline V CDR1 and CDR2: SGHRS, YFSETQ. The CDR3 has 15 amino acids. V lost 0 bases and J 5 bases, leaving 12 bases between the germline ends. The CDR3 protein is CASSLGEYRYQPQHF. The CDR3, as DNA: TGCGCCAGCAGCTTGGGAGAATACAGATATCAGCCCCAGCATTTT.

This sequence joins TRBV6-4 and TRBJ1-2, with D possibly being TRBD1 (5 bases). With 3 bases removed from V and 7 bases from J, the gap between germline ends came to 18 bases. CDR3 length equals 15 residues. Germline V lookup: CDR1 MRHNA, CDR2 SNTAGT. The CDR3 bases are TGTGCCAGCAGTGAGGACTATGGGGGGTTCTCTGGCTACACCTTC. Residues: CASSEDYGGFSGYTF.

This clone was picked up one time. The chain recombines TRBV6-5 with TRBJ1-5, with D unclear. Germline loops: CDR1 MNHEY, CDR2 SVGAGI. The CDR3 consists of 13 residues. V shed 5 bases and J shed 3 bases, with 8 bases lying between them. CDR3 sequence reads: CASSLNYNQPQHF. The CDR3 DNA sequence: TGTGCCAGCAGTCTCAACTACAATCAGCCCCAGCATTTT.

The chain recombines TRBV20-1 with TRBJ2-3; D ambiguous. The CDR3 sequence is 10 residues long. In germline, CDR1 is DFQATT, CDR2 SNEGSKA (reference sequence). DNA for the CDR3: TGCAGCCCCTTCACAGATACGCAGTATTTT. It codes for CSPFTDTQYF.

The chain recombines TRBV27 with TRBJ2-7, with 7 bases aligning to TRBD1. The germline V gene has CDR1 MNHEY and CDR2 SMNVEV (reference sequence). There are 14 residues in the CDR3. Germline trimming cut 9 bases from V and 0 bases from J; bases unmatched to any gene: 8. CDR3 region: CASTPTGPSYEQYF. The CDR3 coding sequence is TGTGCCAGTACCCCGACAGGGCCCTCCTACGAGCAGTACTTC.

The V call is TRBV5-5, the J call TRBJ2-1, with D uncertain. The germline CDR1 and CDR2 sequences are SGHKS and YYEKEE (reference sequence). This CDR3 has 15 residues. V was clipped by 4 bases and J by 0 bases, with 11 bases between them. CDR3: CASSQASSSYNEQFF. The CDR3 DNA is TGTGCCAGCAGCCAAGCGAGTAGCTCCTACAATGAGCAGTTCTTC. The variable domain in full, with the rest retrieved from reference TRBV5-5 and TRBJ2-1, is DAGVTQSPTHLIKTRGQQVTLRCSPISGHKSVSWYQQVLGQGPQFIFQYYEKEERGRGNFPDRFSARQFPNYSSELNVNALLLGDSALYLCASSQASSSYNEQFFGPGTRLTVL.

The chain couples TRBV5-1 to TRBJ1-1, with D perhaps TRBD1 (6 bases). This CDR3 contains 15 residues. V shed 2 bases and J shed 4 bases, with 15 bases lying between them. Germline-derived CDR1 and CDR2 are SGHRS and YFSETQ. The CDR3 loop is CASSFRGVKSTEAFF. The CDR3 DNA reads TGCGCCAGCAGCTTCAGGGGAGTTAAGAGCACTGAAGCTTTCTTT.

The V call is TRBV5-1, the J call TRBJ2-1; TRBD1 aligns across 10 bases. CDR1 is SGHRS and CDR2 is YFSETQ in the germline V gene. The junction had 4 bases not matched to a gene; V was cut back by 2 bases and J by 5 bases. CDR3 length: 15 residues. The CDR3 bases are TGCGCCAGCAGCTTCAGACAGGGGGCTAACAATGAGCAGTTCTTC. Amino acids: CASSFRQGANNEQFF.

The V and J genes are TRBV5-6 and TRBJ1-1; D not resolved. V lost 4 bases, J lost 2 bases, and 12 bases lay in between. The CDR3 loop spans 14 amino acids. The germline CDR1 and CDR2 sequences are SGHDT and YYEEEE. CDR3 loop: CASSKNGVNTEAFF. In nucleotides, the CDR3 is TGTGCCAGCAGCAAGAACGGGGTCAACACTGAAGCTTTCTTT.

The chain recombines TRBV30 with TRBJ2-6; 8 nucleotides align to TRBD2. The V gene end was trimmed by 4 bases and the J gene end by 0 bases; junction bases not matched to a gene: 17. The CDR3 loop spans 20 amino acids. Per germline, CDR1 GTSNPN and CDR2 SVGIG (reference sequence). DNA for the CDR3: TGTGCCTGGATAGGAGGTTCGGGGGGGCCCCGTTACTCTGGGGCCAACGTCCTGACTTTC. Translated: CAWIGGSGGPRYSGANVLTF.

J is TRBJ1-2 and V is TRBV5-1, with TRBD1 as a possible D gene (6 bases). V was trimmed by 0 bases and J by 6 bases, leaving 12 bases between them. This CDR3 spans 14 amino acids. The germline V gene has CDR1 SGHRS and CDR2 YFSETQ. Written as DNA, the CDR3 is TGCGCCAGCAGCTTGGACAGGGTTATCCATGGCTACACCTTC. Its protein is CASSLDRVIHGYTF.

The chain recombines TRBV11-3 with TRBJ2-5; D ambiguous. Trimming took off 4 bases at V and 0 bases at J, with 6 bases between the two ends. Germline V CDR1 and CDR2: SGHNT, YENEEA. The length of the CDR3 is 13 residues. CDR3 loop: CASSSHYQETQYF. The CDR3 DNA reads as TGTGCCAGCAGCTCCCATTACCAAGAGACCCAGTACTTC.

The chain has TRBV7-8 and TRBJ2-7; a weak D match, TRBD2 (6 bases). Germline V CDR1 and CDR2: SGHVS, FQNEAQ. The CDR3 is 13 residues long. Trimming shortened V by 1 base and J by 6 bases, and 10 bases separated the two germline ends. CDR3 coding DNA: TGTGCCAGCAGCTTAGGGAGGGTAGGCGAGCAGTACTTC. This gives the protein CASSLGRVGEQYF.

This chain joins TRBV25-1 and TRBJ2-7; 12 bases match TRBD2. Germline V lookup: CDR1 MGHDK, CDR2 SYGVNS. This CDR3 is built from 17 residues. V shed 4 bases and J 5 bases; nucleotides not matched to a gene: 12. CDR3 nucleotides: TGTGCCAGCAGTGGGGGACTAGCGGGCTGGAGATCCCACGAGCAGTACTTC. This sequence encodes CASSGGLAGWRSHEQYF.

The chain couples TRBV5-1 to TRBJ1-1; no firm D call. The length of the CDR3 is 14 residues. The ends were cut back, 1 base at V and 3 bases at J, with 10 bases in the middle. Germline lookup yields CDR1 SGHRS and CDR2 YFSETQ. CDR3 DNA sequence: TGCGCCAGCAGCTTGAACGGGTGGGACACTGAAGCTTTCTTT. Its translation: CASSLNGWDTEAFF.

V usage is TRBV18 and J usage is TRBJ1-1; perhaps TRBD1 as D (5 bases). The CDR3 totals 15 residues. The germline V gene encodes CDR1 KGHSH and CDR2 LQKENI. Trimming stripped 5 bases from V and 4 bases from J, with 17 bases between. The CDR3 sequence is CASSAGRRGSTEAFF. CDR3 in DNA: TGTGCCAGCTCAGCGGGACGGCGCGGGAGCACTGAAGCTTTCTTT.

This chain connects TRBV29-1 to TRBJ2-5, with D perhaps TRBD1 (6 bases). This CDR3 has 13 amino acids. V was clipped by 4 bases and J by 1 base, with 10 bases between them. The germline V gene has CDR1 SQVTM and CDR2 ANQGSEA. The CDR3 DNA sequence: TGCAGCGTTGGCCTAGGGGGCCAAGAGACCCAGTACTTC. Its protein is CSVGLGGQETQYF.

V is TRBV19 and J is TRBJ1-4, with D tentatively TRBD1 (6 bases). The CDR3 has 15 residues. CDR1 LNHDA and CDR2 SQIVND come from the germline V gene (reference sequence). V was cut by 4 bases and J by 4 bases, with 13 bases left in between. The CDR3: CASSTQGTYNEKLFF. The CDR3 DNA sequence: TGTGCCAGTAGTACGCAGGGGACCTATAATGAAAAACTGTTTTTT.

The genes are TRBV30 and TRBJ1-5; a weak D match, TRBD1 (5 bases). Trimming pared 2 bases from V and 7 bases from J, leaving 12 bases between. The CDR3 runs 13 residues. CDR1 and CDR2 (germline): GTSNPN, SVGIG (reference sequence). CDR3 sequence: CAWSTDRTQPQHF. The CDR3 DNA is TGTGCCTGGAGTACAGACAGAACACAGCCCCAGCATTTT.

The chain combines TRBV27 with TRBJ2-7, with 13 bases that match TRBD2. With V trimmed by 7 bases and J by 4 bases, 7 bases remained unmatched. This CDR3 contains 15 residues. Germline-derived CDR1 and CDR2 are MNHEY and SMNVEV (reference sequence). The CDR3 DNA reads TGTGCCAGCACAGGACTAGCGGGAGTGGTATACGAGCAGTACTTC. Translated, it gives CASTGLAGVVYEQYF.

The chain employs TRBV27 and TRBJ2-7; 7 nucleotides agree with TRBD2. This CDR3 spans 12 amino acids. Germline V CDR1 and CDR2: MNHEY, SMNVEV (reference sequence). V gave up 9 bases and J gave up 2 bases; unmatched junction bases: 4. CDR3 sequence: CASGAGAYEQYF. CDR3 bases: TGTGCCAGTGGGGCGGGGGCCTACGAGCAGTACTTC.